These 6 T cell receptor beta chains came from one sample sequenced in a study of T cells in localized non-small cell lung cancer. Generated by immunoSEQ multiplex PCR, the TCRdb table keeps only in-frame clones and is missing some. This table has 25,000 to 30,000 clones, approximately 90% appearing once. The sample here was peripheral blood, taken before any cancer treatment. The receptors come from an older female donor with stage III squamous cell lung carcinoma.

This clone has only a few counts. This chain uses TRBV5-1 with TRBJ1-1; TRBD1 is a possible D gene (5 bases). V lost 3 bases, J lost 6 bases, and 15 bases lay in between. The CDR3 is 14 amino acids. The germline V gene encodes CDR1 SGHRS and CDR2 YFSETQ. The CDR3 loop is CASSWGGPEAEAFF. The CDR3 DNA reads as TGCGCCAGCAGCTGGGGCGGCCCGGAGGCTGAAGCTTTCTTT.

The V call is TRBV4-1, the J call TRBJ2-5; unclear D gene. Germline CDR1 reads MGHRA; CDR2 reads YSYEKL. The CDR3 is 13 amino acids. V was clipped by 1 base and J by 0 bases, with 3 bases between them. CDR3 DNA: TGCGCCAGCAGCCAAGGGAACCAAGAGACCCAGTACTTC. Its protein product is CASSQGNQETQYF.

CDR3 bases: TGTGCCAGCAGGGTAGCGGGAGGGTTAGAGACCCAGTACTTC. This translates into CASRVAGGLETQYF. The genes are TRBV27 and TRBJ2-5; 11 positions agree with TRBD2. V lost 6 bases, J lost 4 bases, and 4 bases stayed unmatched. Germline V CDR1 and CDR2: MNHEY, SMNVEV (reference sequence). The CDR3 contains 14 residues.

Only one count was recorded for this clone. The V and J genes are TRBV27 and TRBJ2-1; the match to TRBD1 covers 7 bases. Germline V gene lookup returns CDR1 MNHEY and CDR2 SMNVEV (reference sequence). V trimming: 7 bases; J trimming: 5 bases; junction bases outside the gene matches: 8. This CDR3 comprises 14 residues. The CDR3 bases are TGTGCCAGCAAGAGACAGGGTTCAAACAATGAGCAGTTCTTC. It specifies CASKRQGSNNEQFF.

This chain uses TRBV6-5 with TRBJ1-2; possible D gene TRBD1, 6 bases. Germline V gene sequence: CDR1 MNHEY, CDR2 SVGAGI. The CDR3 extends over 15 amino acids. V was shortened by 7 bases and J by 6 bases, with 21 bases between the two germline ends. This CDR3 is CASNPVRGIYNGYTF. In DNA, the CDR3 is TGTGCCAGCAATCCCGTCAGGGGCATCTACAATGGCTACACCTTC.

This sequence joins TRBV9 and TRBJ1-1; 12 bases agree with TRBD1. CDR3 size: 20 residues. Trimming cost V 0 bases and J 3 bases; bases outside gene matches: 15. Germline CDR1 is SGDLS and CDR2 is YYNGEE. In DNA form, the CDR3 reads TGTGCCAGCAGCGTAGCGAGGGACCCGGGACAGGGGGCTAGGGACACTGAAGCTTTCTTT. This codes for CASSVARDPGQGARDTEAFF.